The sequence of this T cell receptor (beta chain) was determined in a study of blood T cell repertoires in COVID-19. Overall study: T cells, B-cell-depleted T cells, or PBMCs provided the cDNA or gDNA that served as material.

Participants were aged roughly 18 to 90 years from roughly 26 US areas. Cohort placement rested on clinical history that participants reported themselves. Two negative PCRs, clearance, or symptom resolution were required of recovered Cohort 3 donors. The J segment lost 0 bases and the V segment lost 4 bases, leaving 4 bases of the junction unmatched. The CDR3 contains 15 residues. CDR1 and CDR2 from the germline V gene are SGDLS and YYNGEE. Clones were read by immunoSEQ multiplex PCR, and TCRdb kept only the in-frame ones, dropping some. The sample holds 140,000 to 150,000 clones, roughly 90% seen once. This clone was seen a handful of times.

This sequence originates from a man in his fifties or sixties who had recovered from COVID-19. The specimen sequenced was PBMCs or T cells enriched from blood (not recorded which). The gene calls are TRBV9 and TRBJ1-2, with 9 bases fitting TRBD1. The CDR3 loop is CASSPRQGANYGYTF. CDR3 in DNA: TGTGCCAGCAGCCCGCGACAGGGGGCTAACTATGGCTACACCTTC.